This T cell receptor beta chain was captured in a study of T cell responses to AZD1222 COVID-19 vaccine. V was pared by 5 bases and J by 3 bases, with 17 bases between. The CDR3 extends over 15 amino acids. Germline lookup yields CDR1 MNHEY and CDR2 SVGAGI. This clone showed up just a few times. Clones were read by immunoSEQ multiplex PCR, and TCRdb kept only the in-frame ones, dropping some. In the table there are tens of thousands of clones, about 83% of which are singletons. The sequence derives from an adult who received the AZD1222 COVID-19 vaccine. This specimen consisted of peripheral blood, obtained 28 days after the second AZD1222 dose. The chain uses TRBV6-5 and TRBJ2-7; possibly TRBD2 for D (5 bases). CDR3 sequence (DNA): TGTGCCAGCAGTCGGCCCCAAGATCGGGGCTACGAGCAGTACTTC. Translated, it gives CASSRPQDRGYEQYF.